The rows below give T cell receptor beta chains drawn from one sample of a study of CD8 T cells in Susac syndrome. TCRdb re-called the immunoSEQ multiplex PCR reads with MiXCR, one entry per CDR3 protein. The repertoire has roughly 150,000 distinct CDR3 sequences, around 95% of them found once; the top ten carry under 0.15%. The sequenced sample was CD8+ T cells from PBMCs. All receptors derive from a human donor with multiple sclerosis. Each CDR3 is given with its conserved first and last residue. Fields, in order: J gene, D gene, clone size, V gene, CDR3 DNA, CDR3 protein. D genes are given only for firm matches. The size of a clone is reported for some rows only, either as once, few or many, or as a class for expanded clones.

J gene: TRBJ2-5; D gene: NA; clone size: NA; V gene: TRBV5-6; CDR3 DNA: TGTGCCAGCAGCCACTGGACAGTTCAAGAGACCCAGTACTTC; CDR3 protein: CASSHWTVQETQYF
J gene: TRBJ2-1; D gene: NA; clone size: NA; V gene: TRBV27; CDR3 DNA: TGTGCCAGCAGTTTATCGGGCAGGGCGCAGCAGTTCTTC; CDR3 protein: CASSLSGRAQQFF
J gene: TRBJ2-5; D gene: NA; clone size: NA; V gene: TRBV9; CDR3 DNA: TGTGCCAGCAGCCCAGAGGACGGTTATGAGACCCAGTACTTC; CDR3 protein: CASSPEDGYETQYF
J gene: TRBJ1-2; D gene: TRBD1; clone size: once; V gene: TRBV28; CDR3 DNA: TGTGCCAGCAGTTCGAACAGCCGGGACAGGGGATATGGCTACACCTTC; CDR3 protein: CASSSNSRDRGYGYTF
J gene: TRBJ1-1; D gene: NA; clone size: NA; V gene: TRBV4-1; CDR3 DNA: TGCGCCAGCAGCCAAGATGCGGGCGACACTGAAGCTTTCTTT; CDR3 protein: CASSQDAGDTEAFF
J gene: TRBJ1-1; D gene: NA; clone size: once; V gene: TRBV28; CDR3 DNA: TGTGCCAGCACGACTTGGAACAAAAACACTGAAGCTTTCTTT; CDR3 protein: CASTTWNKNTEAFF
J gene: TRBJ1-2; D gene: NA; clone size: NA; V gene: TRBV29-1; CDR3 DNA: TGCAGCGTTGGGGAGATATCAATGGGGACTAACTATGGCTACACCTTC; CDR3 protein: CSVGEISMGTNYGYTF
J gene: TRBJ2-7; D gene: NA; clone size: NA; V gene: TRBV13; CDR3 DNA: TGTGCCAGCGGCAAGTACGAGCAGTACTTC; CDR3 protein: CASGKYEQYF
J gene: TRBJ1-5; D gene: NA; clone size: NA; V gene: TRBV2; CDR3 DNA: TGTGCCAGCAGAGGGTCCAGTAGCAATCAGCCCCAGCATTTT; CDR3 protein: CASRGSSSNQPQHF
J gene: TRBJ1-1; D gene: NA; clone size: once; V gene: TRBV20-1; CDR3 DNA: TGCAGTGCTAGAGATGTGGCGGGGAACACTGAAGCTTTCTTT; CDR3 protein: CSARDVAGNTEAFF
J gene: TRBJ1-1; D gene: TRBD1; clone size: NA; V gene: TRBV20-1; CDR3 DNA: TGCAGTGCTAGAGATCCAAACAGGGGCACTGAAGCTTTCTTT; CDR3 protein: CSARDPNRGTEAFF
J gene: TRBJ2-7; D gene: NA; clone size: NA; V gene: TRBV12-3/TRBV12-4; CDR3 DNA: TGTGCCCCTCCTCCGGGGGTACCGTACTTC; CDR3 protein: CAPPPGVPYF
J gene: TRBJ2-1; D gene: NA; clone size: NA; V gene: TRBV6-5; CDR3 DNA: TGTGCCAGCAGTTACCTTCTCGGGAATCCGAATGAGCAGTTCTTC; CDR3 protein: CASSYLLGNPNEQFF
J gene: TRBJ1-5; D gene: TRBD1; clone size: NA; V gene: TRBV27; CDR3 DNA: TGTGCCAGCAGTCGACAGGGGCTGAATCAGCCCCAGCATTTT; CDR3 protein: CASSRQGLNQPQHF
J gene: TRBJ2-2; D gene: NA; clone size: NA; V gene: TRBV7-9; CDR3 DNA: TGTGCCAGCACGGGCCAGAACACCGGGGAGCTGTTTTTT; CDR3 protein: CASTGQNTGELFF
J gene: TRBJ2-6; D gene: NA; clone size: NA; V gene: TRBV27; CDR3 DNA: TGTGCCAGCAGTTTACTTTTGGGAGGATTTGGCTCTGGGGCCAACGTCCTGACTTTC; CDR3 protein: CASSLLLGGFGSGANVLTF
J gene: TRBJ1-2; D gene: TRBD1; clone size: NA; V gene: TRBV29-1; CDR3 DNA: TGCAGCGTTGAATGGGACAGCCACTATGGCTACACCTTC; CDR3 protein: CSVEWDSHYGYTF
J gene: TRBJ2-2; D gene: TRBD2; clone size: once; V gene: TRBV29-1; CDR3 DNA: TGCAGCGTTGATCCCAAAGGACTAGCGGGGGGGACCGGGGAGCTGTTTTTT; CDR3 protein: CSVDPKGLAGGTGELFF
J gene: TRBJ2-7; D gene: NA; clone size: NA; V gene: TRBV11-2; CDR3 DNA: TGTGCCAGCAGCCCACCGGGCAGATACTACGAGCAGTACTTC; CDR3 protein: CASSPPGRYYEQYF